This TCR beta chain was found in a study of T cells in Graves' hyperthyroidism and ophthalmopathy (dated by TCRdb to about 2019). Regarding the research as a whole: Peripheral blood samples were taken at the time of initial diagnosis, prior to any treatment. In addition, the study compared T-cell repertoires in thyroid tissue and in blood from roughly six Graves' hyperthyroidism patients. Following sampling, methimazole starting at 30 mg daily was given to hyperthyroidism patients, and high-dose intravenous methylprednisolone was given to ophthalmopathy patients. TCR V-J signatures able to tell the groups apart were searched for in a discovery cohort of 90 to 100 patients, of whom 40 to 45 had Graves' ophthalmopathy and about 55 had stable Graves' hyperthyroidism. The paper describes TCR Vbeta CDR3 sequencing of fewer than 150 peripheral blood samples, made up of some 42 ophthalmopathy patients, 70 to 75 hyperthyroidism patients and roughly 17 progressor patients. Prospective prediction of ophthalmopathy was tested in an independent validation cohort of approximately 18 hyperthyroidism patients and some 17 patients who later progressed to ophthalmopathy. The roughly 94 discovery patients were randomly divided into training and test sets at a 7:3 ratio.

About this clonotype: Which antigen it targets is not known. No quality values exist for individual bases; no much larger clone is one base distant.

Ophthalmopathy patients had moderately to severely active disease, with a Clinical Activity Score of 3 or more, a NOSPECS grade of 4 or more, and a disease duration of less than 3 months. Patients with uncontrolled infections, other autoimmune diseases, pregnancy or lactation were excluded. Diagnoses relied on clinical symptoms, serum thyroxine and TRAb, thyroid ultrasound and orbital computed tomography. PBMCs were separated from roughly 10 ml of fresh peripheral blood using Ficoll-Paque density gradient centrifugation. Total RNA was extracted using Trizol reagent, and RNA quality was assessed on an Agilent 2100 Bioanalyzer. Study-wide conclusions, independent of this receptor: No statistical method was used to fix the sample size in advance, and group allocation was not hidden from the investigators. Most expanded thyroid clonotypes (frequency above 0.001) were also found in blood, which suggests that blood repertoires may mirror thyroid immune responses. During validation, the model predicted progression to ophthalmopathy a median of roughly 7.1 months ahead of onset, with roughly 65% sensitivity and 72% to 80% specificity. In cross-validation, a model built on a 13 V-J signature told ophthalmopathy apart from stable hyperthyroidism with under 90% sensitivity and about 81% specificity, and in testing the same model reached 80%/75%.

TCR beta CDR3 regions were amplified from RNA transcripts. The first round of RT-PCR for the TCR CDR3 was performed with the HTBI primer set and the Qiagen OneStep RT-PCR kit. A second multiplex PCR round built the libraries, followed by size selection and purification. The libraries were sequenced on an Illumina HiSeq2000 using paired-end 100 bp reads. On the authors' methods: SOAPnuke was used to process the raw data, removing reads that contained adapters or uncalled bases, had a mean Phred below 15, or lacked an exact match to the constant primer or identifier. High-quality paired reads were merged using COPE v1.2.5, and each unique nucleotide sequence was defined as a clonotype. MiTCR v1.1 was used to align clonotypes to the IMGT TRBV, TRBD and TRBJ reference segments. Analysis was restricted to V-J combinations with a frequency above 0.0001, which covered about 99% of repertoires. The TCS score was defined as F50 (clonal expansion) divided by E x V (chaos), with BLOSUM62-based TCRdist calculated between CDR3 peptides within each V-J. Welch's t-statistics and random forest reduced around 510 V-J features to 13, which were used in a naive Bayes classifier (R e1071). The raw public data were reprocessed by TCRdb itself: fastp quality trimming at Q25, MiXCR clonotype calling, in-frame beta chains only. Each record represents a unique CDR3 protein, reported with the most common genes and DNA among its rows. In this record, the V and J calls reflect TCRdb's handling and not the investigators' own analysis. A total of more than 350,000 distinct CDR3 sequences appear in this sample, roughly 15% of them only once. The top ten constitute about 21% of the sample.

Via the germline V gene, CDR1 is WSHSY and CDR2 SAAADI. The CDR3 starts with the cysteine, ends with the phenylalanine, and has 14 residues. Only CDR3 DNA is held: 42 bases, read in frame from base 1. V is trimmed back by 8 bases and J by 10 bases, and the junction contains 6 bases that no gene match accounts for. This chain is built from TRBV10-2 and TRBJ2-3, and TRBD2 matches 16 of the central bases. Source material: blood. This receptor was taken from a woman aged 60-70 years with Graves' ophthalmopathy. The DNA is TGCGCCAGCGAGGGACTAGCGGGAGGGCGGGCGCAGTATTTT. Its translation is CASEGLAGGRAQYF.